These T cell receptor beta chains were read from a single sample in a study of CD8+CD57+ T cells in acquired aplastic anemia. From the reads, TCRdb called clonotypes with MiXCR, one entry per CDR3 protein. The sample has a few hundred thousand distinct CDR3 sequences; approximately 60% are singletons. The source material was sorted CD4+, CD8+, or CD8+CD57+ T cells (not recorded which) from PBMCs. These receptors were taken from a human donor in good health. Both conserved end residues are part of each CDR3. Fields, in order: V gene, D gene, CDR3 length, J gene, clone size, CDR3 protein, CDR3 DNA. The D gene is left open where the match is weak. The size entry is marked missing in some rows and otherwise reads once, few, many or a size class.

v_call: TRBV10-3; d_call: .; cdr3_length: 13; j_call: TRBJ1-3; clone_size: .; cdr3_aa: CAIRDSSGNSIYF; cdr3_nt: TGTGCCATCAGAGACAGCTCTGGAAACTCCATATATTTT
v_call: TRBV5-8; d_call: .; cdr3_length: 15; j_call: TRBJ1-1; clone_size: many; cdr3_aa: CASSLNRDWNTEAFF; cdr3_nt: TGTGCCAGCAGCTTGAATAGGGACTGGAACACTGAAGCTTTCTTT
v_call: TRBV6-1; d_call: TRBD2; cdr3_length: 16; j_call: TRBJ2-1; clone_size: many; cdr3_aa: CASSFPAASGYNEQFF; cdr3_nt: TGTGCCAGCAGTTTCCCCGCGGCTAGCGGTTACAATGAGCAGTTCTTC
v_call: TRBV24-1; d_call: .; cdr3_length: 14; j_call: TRBJ2-1; clone_size: .; cdr3_aa: CATSPGQIYNEQFF; cdr3_nt: TGTGCCACCAGCCCAGGACAGATCTACAATGAGCAGTTCTTC
v_call: TRBV19; d_call: .; cdr3_length: 14; j_call: TRBJ1-3; clone_size: .; cdr3_aa: CASKEGSGGNTIYF; cdr3_nt: TGTGCCAGTAAGGAAGGATCGGGTGGAAACACCATATATTTT
v_call: TRBV29-1; d_call: TRBD2; cdr3_length: 14; j_call: TRBJ2-7; clone_size: .; cdr3_aa: CSVEPPGRSTKQYF; cdr3_nt: TGCAGCGTTGAACCTCCCGGGAGGTCTACGAAGCAGTACTTC
v_call: TRBV2; d_call: .; cdr3_length: 12; j_call: TRBJ2-7; clone_size: many; cdr3_aa: CASRREIYEQYF; cdr3_nt: TGTGCCAGCAGAAGGGAAATCTACGAGCAGTACTTC
v_call: TRBV19; d_call: .; cdr3_length: 15; j_call: TRBJ2-1; clone_size: many; cdr3_aa: CASSIDLASYNEQFF; cdr3_nt: TGTGCCAGTAGTATAGATCTCGCGTCCTACAATGAGCAGTTCTTC
v_call: TRBV2; d_call: .; cdr3_length: 15; j_call: TRBJ2-7; clone_size: .; cdr3_aa: CASSEWDTSSYEQYF; cdr3_nt: TGTGCCAGCAGTGAATGGGACACGAGCTCCTACGAGCAGTACTTC
v_call: TRBV5-1; d_call: .; cdr3_length: 16; j_call: TRBJ2-3; clone_size: .; cdr3_aa: CASSSYGGLAADTQYF; cdr3_nt: TGCGCCAGCAGCTCATACGGGGGGCTAGCGGCAGATACGCAGTATTTT
v_call: TRBV10-3; d_call: TRBD2; cdr3_length: 15; j_call: TRBJ2-5; clone_size: once; cdr3_aa: CASSYREGRVETQYF; cdr3_nt: TGTGCCAGCAGTTATCGGGAGGGCCGGGTAGAGACCCAGTACTTC
v_call: TRBV12-3/TRBV12-4; d_call: TRBD2; cdr3_length: 15; j_call: TRBJ2-7; clone_size: .; cdr3_aa: CASSLLSGGINEQYF; cdr3_nt: TGTGCCAGCAGCTTACTTAGCGGGGGGATCAACGAGCAGTACTTC
v_call: TRBV4-3; d_call: TRBD2; cdr3_length: 14; j_call: TRBJ2-7; clone_size: .; cdr3_aa: CASSSGGGAYEQYF; cdr3_nt: TGCGCCAGCAGCTCGGGGGGGGGCGCCTACGAGCAGTACTTC
v_call: TRBV10-3; d_call: TRBD2; cdr3_length: 14; j_call: TRBJ2-3; clone_size: .; cdr3_aa: CAISLLADTDTQYF; cdr3_nt: TGTGCCATCAGTTTGCTAGCGGACACAGATACGCAGTATTTT
v_call: TRBV7-9; d_call: TRBD1; cdr3_length: 16; j_call: TRBJ1-1; clone_size: .; cdr3_aa: CASSQAGTDANTEALF; cdr3_nt: TGTGCCAGCAGCCAGGCCGGGACAGATGCGAACACTGAAGCTCTCTTT
v_call: TRBV2; d_call: .; cdr3_length: 16; j_call: TRBJ2-7; clone_size: many; cdr3_aa: CASRGEAGTVTYEQYF; cdr3_nt: TGTGCCAGCAGGGGAGAGGCCGGGACGGTAACCTACGAGCAGTACTTC
v_call: TRBV5-5; d_call: .; cdr3_length: 13; j_call: TRBJ2-2; clone_size: few; cdr3_aa: CASSSTLDGELFF; cdr3_nt: TGTGCCAGCAGCTCGACATTGGACGGGGAGCTGTTTTTT
v_call: TRBV5-1; d_call: TRBD1; cdr3_length: 14; j_call: TRBJ2-7; clone_size: .; cdr3_aa: CASRYGQGGYEQYF; cdr3_nt: TGCGCCAGCAGATATGGACAGGGTGGGTACGAGCAGTACTTC
v_call: TRBV24-1; d_call: TRBD1; cdr3_length: 15; j_call: TRBJ2-3; clone_size: few; cdr3_aa: CATSAGQGPADTQYF; cdr3_nt: TGTGCCACCAGTGCTGGACAGGGCCCCGCAGATACGCAGTATTTT
v_call: TRBV29-1; d_call: .; cdr3_length: 13; j_call: TRBJ2-1; clone_size: .; cdr3_aa: CSSQDRDYNEQFF; cdr3_nt: TGCAGCAGCCAGGACAGAGACTACAATGAGCAGTTCTTC
v_call: TRBV5-8; d_call: .; cdr3_length: 15; j_call: TRBJ1-2; clone_size: .; cdr3_aa: CASYQKDRLANGYTF; cdr3_nt: TGTGCCAGCTATCAAAAGGACCGTCTGGCCAATGGCTACACCTTC
v_call: TRBV24-1; d_call: .; cdr3_length: 15; j_call: TRBJ1-2; clone_size: once; cdr3_aa: CATSDLNTLEAGYTF; cdr3_nt: TGTGCCACCAGTGATTTGAACACCCTAGAGGCTGGCTACACCTTC
v_call: TRBV12-3/TRBV12-4; d_call: .; cdr3_length: 14; j_call: TRBJ2-6; clone_size: .; cdr3_aa: CASTGESGANVLTF; cdr3_nt: TGTGCCAGCACCGGGGAGTCTGGGGCCAACGTCCTGACTTTC
v_call: TRBV20-1; d_call: TRBD1; cdr3_length: 12; j_call: TRBJ2-5; clone_size: .; cdr3_aa: CSARTGQETQYF; cdr3_nt: TGCAGTGCTAGGACAGGGCAAGAGACCCAGTACTTC
v_call: TRBV7-9; d_call: .; cdr3_length: 15; j_call: TRBJ2-7; clone_size: .; cdr3_aa: CASSQRTGGEETQYF; cdr3_nt: TGTGCCAGCAGCCAAAGGACGGGGGGCGAGGAGACTCAGTACTTC
v_call: TRBV29-1; d_call: .; cdr3_length: 15; j_call: TRBJ2-3; clone_size: .; cdr3_aa: CSVARTADSTDTQYF; cdr3_nt: TGCAGCGTTGCCCGGACAGCCGATAGCACAGATACGCAGTATTTT
v_call: TRBV20-1; d_call: .; cdr3_length: 14; j_call: TRBJ1-5; clone_size: .; cdr3_aa: CSARGSIGNQPQHF; cdr3_nt: TGCAGTGCTAGAGGATCCATCGGCAATCAGCCCCAGCATTTT
v_call: TRBV7-9; d_call: TRBD1; cdr3_length: 14; j_call: TRBJ1-4; clone_size: many; cdr3_aa: CASRPTGGDEKLFF; cdr3_nt: TGTGCCAGCAGACCTACAGGGGGTGATGAAAAACTGTTTTTT
v_call: TRBV19; d_call: .; cdr3_length: 14; j_call: TRBJ1-5; clone_size: .; cdr3_aa: CASSHGTQNQPQHF; cdr3_nt: TGTGCCAGTAGCCACGGGACACAGAATCAGCCCCAGCATTTT
v_call: TRBV7-3; d_call: .; cdr3_length: 16; j_call: TRBJ1-2; clone_size: .; cdr3_aa: CASSAGLAGGAAGYTF; cdr3_nt: TGTGCCAGCAGCGCGGGACTAGCGGGGGGGGCAGCTGGCTACACCTTC
v_call: TRBV19; d_call: TRBD1; cdr3_length: 14; j_call: TRBJ2-1; clone_size: .; cdr3_aa: CASRRQGSLDEQFF; cdr3_nt: TGTGCCAGTAGGCGACAGGGGAGTTTGGATGAGCAGTTCTTC
v_call: TRBV7-6; d_call: .; cdr3_length: 16; j_call: TRBJ2-2; clone_size: few; cdr3_aa: CASSPLAGVNTGELFF; cdr3_nt: TGTGCCAGCAGCCCTCTGGCAGGGGTAAACACCGGGGAGCTGTTTTTT
v_call: TRBV20-1; d_call: .; cdr3_length: 15; j_call: TRBJ1-6; clone_size: .; cdr3_aa: CSARDVGESILALHF; cdr3_nt: TGCAGTGCTAGAGATGTCGGGGAATCTATTCTGGCCCTCCACTTT
v_call: TRBV19; d_call: .; cdr3_length: 12; j_call: TRBJ1-5; clone_size: .; cdr3_aa: CASSSEHQPQHF; cdr3_nt: TGTGCCAGTAGTTCCGAACATCAGCCCCAGCATTTT
v_call: TRBV5-1; d_call: .; cdr3_length: 16; j_call: TRBJ1-1; clone_size: .; cdr3_aa: CASSLAAGSSGTEAFF; cdr3_nt: TGCGCCAGCAGCTTGGCGGCAGGGTCTTCGGGCACTGAAGCTTTCTTT
v_call: TRBV6-2/TRBV6-3; d_call: TRBD1; cdr3_length: 12; j_call: TRBJ2-3; clone_size: .; cdr3_aa: CACRQGSGEQYF; cdr3_nt: TGTGCCTGTAGACAGGGGTCCGGTGAGCAGTATTTT
v_call: TRBV19; d_call: .; cdr3_length: 14; j_call: TRBJ2-1; clone_size: .; cdr3_aa: CASSMSLGFGTQFF; cdr3_nt: TGTGCCAGTAGTATGTCCTTAGGATTCGGCACACAGTTCTTC
v_call: TRBV9; d_call: TRBD1; cdr3_length: 14; j_call: TRBJ2-7; clone_size: many; cdr3_aa: CASSATGVPYEQYF; cdr3_nt: TGTGCCAGCAGCGCCACAGGGGTCCCCTACGAGCAGTACTTC
v_call: TRBV9; d_call: .; cdr3_length: 15; j_call: TRBJ2-1; clone_size: .; cdr3_aa: CASSVGLAAYNEQFF; cdr3_nt: TGTGCCAGCAGCGTAGGTCTAGCTGCCTACAATGAGCAGTTCTTC
v_call: TRBV7-8; d_call: TRBD2; cdr3_length: 20; j_call: TRBJ2-1; clone_size: many; cdr3_aa: CASSPEPGLALTSSYNEQFF; cdr3_nt: TGTGCCAGCAGCCCCGAACCGGGACTAGCACTAACTAGCTCCTACAATGAGCAGTTCTTC
v_call: TRBV7-8; d_call: TRBD2; cdr3_length: 15; j_call: TRBJ2-5; clone_size: .; cdr3_aa: CASSLVGLATETQYF; cdr3_nt: TGTGCCAGCAGCTTAGTAGGACTAGCCACGGAGACCCAGTACTTC
v_call: TRBV7-9; d_call: TRBD1; cdr3_length: 12; j_call: TRBJ2-7; clone_size: few; cdr3_aa: CASSDRGGEQYF; cdr3_nt: TGTGCCAGCAGCGACAGGGGAGGCGAGCAGTACTTC
v_call: TRBV11-2; d_call: .; cdr3_length: 14; j_call: TRBJ1-4; clone_size: .; cdr3_aa: CASSLSSGNEKLFF; cdr3_nt: TGTGCCAGCAGCTTATCCTCGGGCAATGAAAAACTGTTTTTT
v_call: TRBV7-8; d_call: .; cdr3_length: 14; j_call: TRBJ2-5; clone_size: .; cdr3_aa: CASSLMGFVETQYF; cdr3_nt: TGTGCCAGCAGCTTAATGGGTTTCGTAGAGACCCAGTACTTC
v_call: TRBV10-3; d_call: .; cdr3_length: 12; j_call: TRBJ2-7; clone_size: .; cdr3_aa: CAKQGGDYEQYF; cdr3_nt: TGTGCCAAACAGGGAGGGGACTACGAGCAGTACTTC
v_call: TRBV2; d_call: .; cdr3_length: 13; j_call: TRBJ1-1; clone_size: few; cdr3_aa: CASTPALNTEAFF; cdr3_nt: TGTGCCAGCACTCCAGCTTTGAACACTGAAGCTTTCTTT
v_call: TRBV7-3; d_call: TRBD1; cdr3_length: 17; j_call: TRBJ1-2; clone_size: .; cdr3_aa: CASSPGPTDRGGDGYTF; cdr3_nt: TGTGCCAGCAGTCCAGGGCCGACTGACAGGGGCGGTGATGGCTACACCTTC
v_call: TRBV20-1; d_call: TRBD2; cdr3_length: 15; j_call: TRBJ2-3; clone_size: .; cdr3_aa: CSARDQGLLTDTQYF; cdr3_nt: TGCAGTGCTAGAGATCAGGGACTACTCACAGATACGCAGTATTTT